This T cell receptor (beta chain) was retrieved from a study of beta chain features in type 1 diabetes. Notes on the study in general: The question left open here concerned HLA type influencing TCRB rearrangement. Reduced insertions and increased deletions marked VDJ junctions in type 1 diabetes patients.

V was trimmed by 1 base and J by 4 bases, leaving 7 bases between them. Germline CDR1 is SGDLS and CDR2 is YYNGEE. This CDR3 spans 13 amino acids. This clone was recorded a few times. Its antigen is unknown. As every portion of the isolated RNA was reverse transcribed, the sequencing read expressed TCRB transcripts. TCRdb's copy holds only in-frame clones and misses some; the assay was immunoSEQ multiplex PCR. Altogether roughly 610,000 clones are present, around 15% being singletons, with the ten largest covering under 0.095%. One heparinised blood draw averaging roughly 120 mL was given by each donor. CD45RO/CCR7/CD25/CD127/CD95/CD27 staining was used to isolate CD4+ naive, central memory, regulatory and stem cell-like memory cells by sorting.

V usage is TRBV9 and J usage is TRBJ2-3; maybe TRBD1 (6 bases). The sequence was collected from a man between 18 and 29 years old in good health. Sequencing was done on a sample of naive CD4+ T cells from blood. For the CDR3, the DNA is TGTGCCAGCAGCGTAACAGGGCCAGATACGCAGTATTTT. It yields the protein CASSVTGPDTQYF.